Here is one TCR beta chain with its context. What it binds is not known. This sample was included in a study of post-analysis software for immune sequencing data. The wider study: Several disease courses (relapsing-remitting, secondary progressive and progressive-relapsing) of multiple sclerosis were included.

Unique molecular identifiers were carried by the TCR beta cDNA libraries. TCRdb fed the PCR reads into MiXCR, producing one record per CDR3 protein. The table has 150,000 to 200,000 distinct CDR3 sequences, around 28% seen once; the top ten hold approximately 1.6%. CDR3 length: 16 residues. Germline loops: CDR1 SGDLS, CDR2 YYNGEE. Unmatched junction bases numbered 6, after V lost 0 bases and J lost 2 bases. Study-wide findings and caveats: In patients, TRBV5-6, TRBV5-1 and TRBV20-1 belonged to four or five TRBV segments found more frequently than in controls.

The V and J genes are TRBV9 and TRBJ1-1; 8 bases are a match to TRBD1. The sample taken for sequencing was blood. This TCR was sampled from a girl aged 5-17 years with multiple sclerosis. Here the CDR3 reads CASSVDGTGKNTEAFF. CDR3 bases: TGTGCCAGCAGCGTAGACGGGACAGGAAAAAACACTGAAGCTTTCTTT. Full variable domain (missing parts from reference TRBV9 and TRBJ1-1): DSGVTQTPKHLITATGQRVTLRCSPRSGDLSVYWYQQSLDQGLQFLIQYYNGEERAKGNILERFSAQQFPDLHSELNLSSLELGDSALYFCASSVDGTGKNTEAFFGQGTRLTVV.